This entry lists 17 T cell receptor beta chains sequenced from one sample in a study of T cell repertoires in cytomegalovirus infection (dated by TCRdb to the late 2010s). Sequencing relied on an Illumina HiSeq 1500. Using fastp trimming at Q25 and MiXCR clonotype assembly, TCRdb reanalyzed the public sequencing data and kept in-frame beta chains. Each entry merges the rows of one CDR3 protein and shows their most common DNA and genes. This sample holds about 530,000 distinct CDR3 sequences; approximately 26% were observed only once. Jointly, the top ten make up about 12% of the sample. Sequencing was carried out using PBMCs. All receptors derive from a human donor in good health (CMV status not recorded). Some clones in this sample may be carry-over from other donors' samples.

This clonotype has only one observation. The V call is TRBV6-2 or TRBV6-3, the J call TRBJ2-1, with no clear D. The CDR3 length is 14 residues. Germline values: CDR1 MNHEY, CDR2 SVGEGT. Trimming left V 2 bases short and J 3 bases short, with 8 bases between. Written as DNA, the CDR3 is TGTGCCAGCAGTTACGACTCCTTCTACAATGAGCAGTTCTTC. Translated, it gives CASSYDSFYNEQFF.

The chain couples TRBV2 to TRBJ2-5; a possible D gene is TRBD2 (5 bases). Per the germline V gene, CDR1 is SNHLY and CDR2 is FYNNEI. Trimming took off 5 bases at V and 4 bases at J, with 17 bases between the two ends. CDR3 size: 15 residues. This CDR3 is CASSSPLAGRETQYF. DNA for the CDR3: TGTGCCAGCAGTTCCCCCCTAGCTGGTAGAGAGACCCAGTACTTC.

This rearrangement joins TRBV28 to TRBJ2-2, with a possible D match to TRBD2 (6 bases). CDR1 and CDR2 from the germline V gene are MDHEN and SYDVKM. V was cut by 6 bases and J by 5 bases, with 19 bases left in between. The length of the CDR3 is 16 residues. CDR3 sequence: CASSLRRVGGTGELFF. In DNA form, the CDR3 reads TGTGCCAGCAGCCTGCGCAGGGTTGGGGGGACCGGGGAGCTGTTTTTT. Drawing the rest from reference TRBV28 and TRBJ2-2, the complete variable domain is DVKVTQSSRYLVKRTGEKVFLECVQDMDHENMFWYRQDPGLGLRLIYFSYDVKMKEKGDIPEGYSVSREKKERFSLILESASTNQTSMYLCASSLRRVGGTGELFFGEGSRLTVL.

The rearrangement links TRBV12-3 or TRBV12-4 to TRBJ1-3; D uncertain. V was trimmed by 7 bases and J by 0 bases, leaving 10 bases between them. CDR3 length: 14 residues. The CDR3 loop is CASTLSGSGNTIYF. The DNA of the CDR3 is TGTGCCAGCACCCTTTCTGGCTCTGGAAACACCATATATTTT.

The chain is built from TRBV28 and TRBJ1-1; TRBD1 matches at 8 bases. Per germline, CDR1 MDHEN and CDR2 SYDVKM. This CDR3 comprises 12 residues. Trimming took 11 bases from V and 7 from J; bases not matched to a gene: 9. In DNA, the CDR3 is TGTGCCGCAGGGACAGGAAACCTTGAAGCTTTCTTT. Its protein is CAAGTGNLEAFF.

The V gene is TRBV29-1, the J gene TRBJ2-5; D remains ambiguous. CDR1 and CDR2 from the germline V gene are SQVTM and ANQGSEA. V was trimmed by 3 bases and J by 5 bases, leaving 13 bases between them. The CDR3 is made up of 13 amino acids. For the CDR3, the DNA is TGCAGCGTTGAGTTGCATTCTGGCGAGACCCAGTACTTC. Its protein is CSVELHSGETQYF.

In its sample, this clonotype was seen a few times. CDR3 bases: TGTGCTGCGGGCAGGGGCACTAGCGGGAACACCGGGGAGCTGTTTTTT. This codes for CAAGRGTSGNTGELFF. The chain is built from TRBV3-1 and TRBJ2-2; 8 bases align to TRBD2. Germline CDR1 and CDR2: LGHDT and YNNKEL (reference sequence). This CDR3 has 16 amino acids.

This chain's CDR3 is CASSLGPGEDTQYF. The CDR3, as DNA: TGTGCCAGCAGCTTAGGCCCCGGCGAGGATACGCAGTATTTT. V usage is TRBV7-9 and J usage is TRBJ2-3; no clear D gene. The CDR3 has 14 amino acids. Trimming shortened V by 1 base and J by 6 bases, and 11 bases separated the two germline ends. Germline loops: CDR1 SEHNR, CDR2 FQNEAQ (reference sequence).

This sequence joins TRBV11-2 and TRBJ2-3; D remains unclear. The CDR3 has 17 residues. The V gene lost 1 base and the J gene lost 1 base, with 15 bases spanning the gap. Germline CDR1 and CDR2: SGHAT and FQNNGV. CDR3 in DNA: TGTGCCAGCAGCTTAGGAAGGGTAGACACCCGCACAGATACGCAGTATTTT. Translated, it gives CASSLGRVDTRTDTQYF.

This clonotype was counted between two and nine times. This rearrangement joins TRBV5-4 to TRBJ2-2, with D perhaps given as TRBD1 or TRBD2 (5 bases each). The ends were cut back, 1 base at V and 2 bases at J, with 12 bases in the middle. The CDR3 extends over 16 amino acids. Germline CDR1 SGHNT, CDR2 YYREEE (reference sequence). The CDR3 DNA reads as TGTGCCAGCAGCTTGAAAAGGGACGGAAACACCGGGGAGCTGTTTTTT. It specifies CASSLKRDGNTGELFF.

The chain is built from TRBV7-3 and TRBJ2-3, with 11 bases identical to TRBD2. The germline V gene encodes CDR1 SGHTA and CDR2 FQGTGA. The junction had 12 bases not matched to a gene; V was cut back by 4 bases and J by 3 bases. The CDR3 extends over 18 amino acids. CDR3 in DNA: TGTGCCAGCAGCTCCTTCCCCTTCACTAGCGGGAGTACAGATACGCAGTATTTT. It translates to CASSSFPFTSGSTDTQYF.

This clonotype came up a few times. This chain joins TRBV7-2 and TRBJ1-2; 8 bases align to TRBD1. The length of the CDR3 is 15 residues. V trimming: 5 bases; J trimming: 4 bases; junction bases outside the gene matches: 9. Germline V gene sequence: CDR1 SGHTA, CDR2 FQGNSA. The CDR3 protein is CASSPRRTGPYGYTF. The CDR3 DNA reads TGTGCCAGCAGCCCCCGTCGGACAGGGCCCTATGGCTACACCTTC.

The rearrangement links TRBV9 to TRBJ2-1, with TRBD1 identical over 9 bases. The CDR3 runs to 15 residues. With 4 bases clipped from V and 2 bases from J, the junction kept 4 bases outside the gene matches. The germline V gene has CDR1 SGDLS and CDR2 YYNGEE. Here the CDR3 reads CASSTTGGAYNEQFF. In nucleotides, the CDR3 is TGTGCCAGCAGCACCACAGGGGGCGCCTACAATGAGCAGTTCTTC.

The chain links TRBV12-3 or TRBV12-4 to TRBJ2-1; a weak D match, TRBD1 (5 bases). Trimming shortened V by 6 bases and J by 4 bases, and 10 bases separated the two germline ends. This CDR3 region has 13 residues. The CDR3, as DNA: TGTGCCAGCAGCTCCAGGGTTTACAATGAGCAGTTCTTC. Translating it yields CASSSRVYNEQFF.

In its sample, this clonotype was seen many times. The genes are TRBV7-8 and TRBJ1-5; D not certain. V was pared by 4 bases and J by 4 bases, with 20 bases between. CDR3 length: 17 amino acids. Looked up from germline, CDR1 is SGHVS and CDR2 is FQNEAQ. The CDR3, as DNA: TGTGCCAGCAGCTCCCGGTGGGGAATCGAGAATAATCAGCCCCAGCATTTT. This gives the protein CASSSRWGIENNQPQHF.

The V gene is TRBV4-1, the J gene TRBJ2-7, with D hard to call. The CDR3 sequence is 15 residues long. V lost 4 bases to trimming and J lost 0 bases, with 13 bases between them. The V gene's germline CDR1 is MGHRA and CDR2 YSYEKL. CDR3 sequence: CASSPLKVGSYEQYF. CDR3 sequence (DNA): TGCGCCAGCAGCCCGTTGAAGGTTGGCTCCTACGAGCAGTACTTC.

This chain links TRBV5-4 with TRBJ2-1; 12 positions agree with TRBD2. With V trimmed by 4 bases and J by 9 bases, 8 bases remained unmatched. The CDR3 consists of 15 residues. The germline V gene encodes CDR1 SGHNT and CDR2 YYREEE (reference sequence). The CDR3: CASSPLAGGPLEQFF. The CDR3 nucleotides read TGTGCCAGCAGCCCCCTAGCGGGAGGGCCGCTTGAGCAGTTCTTC.